These T cell receptor beta chains were read from a single sample in a study of radiation and T cells in renal cell carcinoma. The method was immunoSEQ multiplex PCR; TCRdb's version includes in-frame clones alone and lacks a portion of them. The sample gives approximately 150,000 clones, 70% to 90% of which show up once; about 17% is in the top ten. Sequencing was performed on blood, taken from a patient whose treatment included radiotherapy and nephrectomy. The origin of the receptors is a woman between 45 and 60 years old with renal cell carcinoma. Each CDR3 is given with its conserved first and last residue. A D gene is named only where the DNA matches it firmly. Size is omitted from some rows. Given values are once, few, many or a class for expanded clones.

v_gene,j_gene,abundance,d_gene,CDR3nt,CDR3aa
TRBV27,TRBJ1-1,-,TRBD1,TGTGCCAGCAGTCCTAAACTTGGACAGGGCGCGAACACTGAAGCTTTCTTT,CASSPKLGQGANTEAFF
TRBV5-4,TRBJ2-7,-,TRBD2,TGTGCCAGCAGCTTGGGTCGAAGCGGGAGGGTGTCCTACGAGCAGTACTTC,CASSLGRSGRVSYEQYF
TRBV7-2,TRBJ2-6,-,-,TGTGCCAGCAGCCTGGACAGTATCCTCAACGTCCTGACTTTC,CASSLDSILNVLTF
TRBV28,TRBJ2-7,-,TRBD1,TGTGCCAGCAGAGGGACAGTTTCTTACGAGCAGTACTTC,CASRGTVSYEQYF
TRBV11-2,TRBJ1-5,-,-,TGTGCCAGCAGCTTATACCAAGATCAGCCCCAGCATTTT,CASSLYQDQPQHF
TRBV11-2,TRBJ1-1,-,-,TGTGCCAGCAGCTTAGGAGCAGGAGATGAAGCTTTCTTT,CASSLGAGDEAFF
TRBV7-2,TRBJ2-7,-,TRBD2,TGTGCCAGCAGCTTAGTTGATTCCCGACTAGCGGGGGGTTCCTACGAGCAGTACTTC,CASSLVDSRLAGGSYEQYF
TRBV6-6,TRBJ2-3,once,TRBD2,TGTGCCAGCAGTTTCATAGCGGGAGGGCCAGATACGCAGTATTTT,CASSFIAGGPDTQYF
TRBV5-5,TRBJ2-7,once,-,TGTGCCAGCACCTCCACAGGCCAGTTATGGGGCGAGCAGTACTTC,CASTSTGQLWGEQYF
TRBV5-4,TRBJ1-1,-,-,TGTGCCAGCAGCCCAGCGGTAGCGGGATCTATCTATGAAGCTTTCTTT,CASSPAVAGSIYEAFF
TRBV6-5,TRBJ1-5,-,-,TGTGCCAGCAGTGGTCGGTCAGGGGAACAGCCCCAGCACTTT,CASSGRSGEQPQHF
TRBV4-1,TRBJ2-1,-,-,TGCGCCAGCAGCCAAGATGGGCAGGCCGATGAGCAGTTCTTC,CASSQDGQADEQFF
TRBV5-4,TRBJ1-6,-,TRBD1,TGTGCCAGCAGCCCAACCGCCCACCGAGGGACAGGGGGAAACGCACCCCTCCACTTT,CASSPTAHRGTGGNAPLHF
TRBV10-1,TRBJ2-3,once,-,TGCGCCAGCAGTGAGTATGGGGGCACAGATACGCAGTATTTT,CASSEYGGTDTQYF
TRBV28,TRBJ2-1,-,-,TGTGCCAGCAGTTTAGGGCCGGATAATGAGCAGTTCTTC,CASSLGPDNEQFF
TRBV9,TRBJ2-7,once,TRBD1,TGTGCCAGCAGCGAGGGACAGGGGGCTTACGAGCAGTACTTC,CASSEGQGAYEQYF
TRBV7-7,TRBJ2-1,-,TRBD2,TGTGCCAGCAGTGGCGGGGGGGCCAATGAGCAGTTCTTC,CASSGGGANEQFF
TRBV5-8,TRBJ1-1,-,-,TGTGCCAGCAGCCGGCCCCCCATGAACACTGAAGCTTTCTTT,CASSRPPMNTEAFF
TRBV19,TRBJ1-5,-,-,TGTGCCAGTAGTATAGCCCAGCGGAGCAATCAGCCCCAGCATTTT,CASSIAQRSNQPQHF
TRBV28,TRBJ2-1,-,-,TGTGCCTGCGCGAACTCCTACAATGAGCAGTTCTTC,CACANSYNEQFF
TRBV7-2,TRBJ2-5,-,-,TGTGCCAGCAGCTTAGCTGGCGCTCTCGGGGGGACCCAGTACTTC,CASSLAGALGGTQYF
TRBV5-1,TRBJ2-5,-,-,TGCGCCAGCAGCTTGCTGGGATCACAAGAGACCCAGTACTTC,CASSLLGSQETQYF
TRBV5-4,TRBJ2-2,-,-,TGTGCCAGCAGCTTGTCCAGGGTGAGCGCCGGGGAGCTGTTTTTT,CASSLSRVSAGELFF
TRBV14,TRBJ2-7,-,-,TGTGCCAGCAGCCAACACCGGGGGACTGGGGTCTACGAGCAGTACTTC,CASSQHRGTGVYEQYF
TRBV28,TRBJ1-2,-,TRBD1,TGTGCCAGCAATGACAGGGGGCGAAACTATGGCTACACCTTC,CASNDRGRNYGYTF
TRBV10-3,TRBJ2-3,-,TRBD2,TGTGCCACATCTAGCGGGAACACAGATACGCAGTATTTT,CATSSGNTDTQYF
TRBV14,TRBJ2-7,-,-,TGTGCCAGCAGCCCGTTGCGGGCCCACGAGCAGTACTTC,CASSPLRAHEQYF
TRBV10-3,TRBJ1-4,-,-,TGTGCCATCAGTGTGGAGTATAATGAAAAACTGTTTTTT,CAISVEYNEKLFF
TRBV21-1,TRBJ2-2,-,-,TGTGCCAGCAGCAAAATGGTGTGGGTGGGACAGGTAACCGGGGAGCTGTTTTTT,CASSKMVWVGQVTGELFF
TRBV4-3,TRBJ1-1,-,-,TGCGCCAGCAGCCCCCCCGGAGAGGGGTCCTCAACTTTCTTT,CASSPPGEGSSTFF
TRBV5-1,TRBJ2-5,-,-,TGCGCCAGCAGCCCGGACCCCCCGAAGGAGACCCAGTACTTC,CASSPDPPKETQYF
TRBV19,TRBJ2-1,-,-,TGTGCCAGCAGTAATCCCGGAGGTCGGACCAATGAGCAGTTCTTC,CASSNPGGRTNEQFF
TRBV5-4,TRBJ2-1,-,-,TGTGCCAGCAGCTTGGAGGGGCCAAGCTCCTACAATGAGCAGTTCTTC,CASSLEGPSSYNEQFF
TRBV7-2,TRBJ2-3,-,-,TGTGCCAGCAGCTTCAGTTGGGGGAGCACAGATACGCAGTATTTT,CASSFSWGSTDTQYF
TRBV9,TRBJ1-5,-,TRBD1,TGTGCCAGCAGCGCCGGAGGACAGGCGGAGGCTCAGCCCCAGCATTTT,CASSAGGQAEAQPQHF
TRBV28,TRBJ2-3,-,TRBD2,TGTGCCAGCAGTTTCTCCGACGGCGGCAGCGGGGGGGTGGGCACAGATACGCAGTATTTT,CASSFSDGGSGGVGTDTQYF
TRBV28,TRBJ1-2,once,-,TGTGCCAGCAGTTTAGCCCGCCGAAATGGCTACACCTTC,CASSLARRNGYTF
TRBV5-1,TRBJ2-6,-,TRBD1,TGCGCCAGCAGCGCCGGGACAGGGGGCTTTGGGGCCAACGTCCTGACTTTC,CASSAGTGGFGANVLTF
TRBV27,TRBJ1-1,-,-,TGTGCCAGCAGTTCCTCCTACACTGAAGCTTTCTTT,CASSSSYTEAFF
TRBV18,TRBJ1-1,-,-,TGTGCCAGCTCACCGGGCATGGGGAACACTGAAGCTTTCTTT,CASSPGMGNTEAFF